This paragraph covers one T cell receptor beta chain sequence. The sample comes from a study of blood T cell repertoires in COVID-19. In the study overall: Specimens from acute and convalescent COVID-19 originated in the United States, Italy and Spain. Sample material is recorded as cDNA or gDNA derived from T cells, B-cell-depleted T cells, or PBMCs.

The authors' processing: The authors estimated nucleated cell counts from reference gene primer amplification. This table comes from immunoSEQ multiplex PCR, and its TCRdb copy is limited to in-frame clones, with some not included. D and trimming come from the DNA, and the V and J calls and clone size come from that table. The table records around 300,000 clones, approximately 88% of them present only once. There are 16 residues in the CDR3. Germline-derived CDR1 and CDR2 are LGHNA and YNFKEQ. V dropped 4 bases and J dropped 4 bases, with 19 bases sitting between them. The clonotype was recovered from a woman between 50 and 59 years old with active or convalescent COVID-19. The sample was peripheral blood. The rearrangement links TRBV4-2 to TRBJ1-2; D unresolved. This CDR3 reads CASSPLGEGRPYGYTF. In nucleotides, the CDR3 is TGTGCCAGCAGCCCGCTCGGAGAGGGCAGGCCCTATGGCTACACCTTC.